A single sample is the source of the 32 T cell receptor beta chains below, sequenced in a study of blood T cell repertoires in COVID-19. Method: immunoSEQ multiplex PCR; TCRdb's copy keeps in-frame clones and lacks some. The repertoire holds approximately 77,000 clones, approximately 79% seen once, with approximately 16% in the top ten. Sequenced input: peripheral blood. Source of these receptors: a man between 65 and 85 years old with active or convalescent COVID-19.

V is TRBV27 and J is TRBJ1-4; D is uncertain. The CDR3 runs 15 residues. Germline CDR1 MNHEY, CDR2 SMNVEV (reference sequence). The V gene lost 5 bases and the J gene lost 4 bases, with 14 bases spanning the gap. CDR3: CASSPNSGDNEKLFF. CDR3 coding DNA: TGTGCCAGCAGTCCAAACAGCGGCGATAATGAAAAACTGTTTTTT.

The J gene is TRBJ1-5, the V gene TRBV6-5; D is ambiguous. Germline V gene data show CDR1 as MNHEY and CDR2 as SVGAGI. This CDR3 spans 14 amino acids. Trimming shortened V by 10 bases and J by 7 bases, and 20 bases separated the two germline ends. The chain's CDR3 is CATKEGPIDQPQHF. CDR3 DNA: TGTGCCACCAAGGAGGGTCCGATAGACCAGCCCCAGCATTTT.

This clone was counted only a few times. The chain couples TRBV5-1 to TRBJ2-5; D might be TRBD2 (5 bases). Trimming shortened V by 3 bases and J by 4 bases, and 13 bases separated the two germline ends. Per the germline V gene, CDR1 is SGHRS and CDR2 is YFSETQ. The CDR3 is made up of 14 amino acids. The CDR3 spells CASSWESRGETQYF. The CDR3 DNA reads TGCGCCAGCAGCTGGGAGTCACGGGGAGAGACCCAGTACTTC.

J is TRBJ2-3 and V is TRBV11-2, with D possibly matching TRBD2 (6 bases). V was shortened by 5 bases and J by 2 bases, with 20 bases between the two germline ends. Germline V gene data show CDR1 as SGHAT and CDR2 as FQNNGV. This CDR3 contains 17 residues. The CDR3 coding sequence is TGTGCCAGCAGCGCTCGGATAGCGGATATTAACACAGATACGCAGTATTTT. Encoded protein: CASSARIADINTDTQYF.

This clone showed up just once. The chain employs TRBV28 and TRBJ1-1; D not resolved. This CDR3 has 15 residues. Trimming removed 2 bases from V and 1 base from J, with 11 bases in between. Germline loops: CDR1 MDHEN, CDR2 SYDVKM. In DNA form, the CDR3 reads TGTGCCAGCAGTTTAGATGCGGACTCGAACACTGAAGCTTTCTTT. It encodes CASSLDADSNTEAFF.

This chain uses TRBV3-1 (or the pseudogene TRBV3-2) with TRBJ1-1, with D hard to call. Per the germline V gene, CDR1 is LGHDT and CDR2 is YNNKEL (reference sequence). CDR3 length equals 14 residues. V lost 1 base and J lost 2, with 8 bases in between. This CDR3 reads CASSQGLDNTEAFF. The CDR3 DNA is TGTGCCAGCAGCCAAGGACTAGACAACACTGAAGCTTTCTTT.

The gene calls are TRBV5-4 and TRBJ1-1; weak D call: TRBD1 (5 bases). The V and J ends lost 0 bases and 2 bases respectively, with 8 bases between them. The germline V gene encodes CDR1 SGHNT and CDR2 YYREEE (reference sequence). The CDR3 is 14 residues long. CDR3 protein: CASSLARGNTEAFF. CDR3 DNA sequence: TGTGCCAGCAGCTTGGCTAGGGGCAACACTGAAGCTTTCTTT.

The J gene is TRBJ1-1, the V gene TRBV11-2; 7 bases line up with TRBD1. CDR3 size: 10 residues. V was pared by 6 bases and J by 9 bases, with 1 base of the junction left unmatched. CDR1 is SGHAT and CDR2 is FQNNGV in the germline V gene. CDR3 sequence: CASRDRKAFF. The CDR3, as DNA: TGTGCCAGCAGGGACAGGAAAGCTTTCTTT. The full variable domain, rest sourced from reference TRBV11-2 and TRBJ1-1, is EAGVAQSPRYKIIEKRQSVAFWCNPISGHATLYWYQQILGQGPKLLIQFQNNGVVDDSQLPKDRFSAERLKGVDSTLKIQPAKLEDSAVYLCASRDRKAFFGQGTRLTVV.

V gene TRBV5-1 combines with J gene TRBJ2-5; 11 positions match TRBD1. Germline trimming cut 6 bases from V and 2 bases from J; bases unmatched to any gene: 9. CDR1 is SGHRS, CDR2 YFSETQ, per germline. CDR3 size: 16 residues. CDR3 DNA: TGCGCCAGCAAATTAGGGACAGGGGGTTGGCAAGAGACCCAGTACTTC. Amino acid sequence: CASKLGTGGWQETQYF.

J is TRBJ1-5 and V is TRBV18; D is unresolved. The V end was cut by 0 bases, the J end by 0 bases, with 9 bases between. This CDR3 is built from 16 residues. Germline V gene data show CDR1 as KGHSH and CDR2 as LQKENI. The CDR3 protein is CASSPPGLASNQPQHF. CDR3 in DNA: TGTGCCAGCTCACCACCAGGGCTAGCTAGCAATCAGCCCCAGCATTTT.

The rearrangement uses TRBV11-2 and TRBJ2-2; possibly TRBD2 for D (5 bases). The germline V and J ends were trimmed by 1 base and 7 bases, with 13 bases remaining between them. Germline CDR1 SGHAT, CDR2 FQNNGV. This CDR3 comprises 15 residues. CDR3: CASSLGVGESGELFF. In DNA, the CDR3 is TGTGCCAGCAGCTTAGGGGTCGGGGAGAGCGGGGAGCTGTTTTTT. Full variable domain (remainder filled in from reference TRBV11-2 and TRBJ2-2): EAGVAQSPRYKIIEKRQSVAFWCNPISGHATLYWYQQILGQGPKLLIQFQNNGVVDDSQLPKDRFSAERLKGVDSTLKIQPAKLEDSAVYLCASSLGVGESGELFFGEGSRLTVL.

The chain links TRBV5-4 to TRBJ2-4; 8 nucleotides match TRBD2. The CDR3 is 14 residues long. Trimming at V came to 1 base and at J to 3 bases, leaving 0 bases not matched to a gene. Germline V gives CDR1 SGHNT, CDR2 YYREEE (reference sequence). DNA of the CDR3: TGTGCCAGCAGCTTGCGGGGGGGCAAAAACATTCAGTACTTC. It encodes CASSLRGGKNIQYF.

The chain employs TRBV7-9 and TRBJ2-5; the match to TRBD2 covers 7 bases. The CDR3 is 15 amino acids. CDR1 and CDR2 (germline): SEHNR, FQNEAQ (reference sequence). The J segment lost 4 bases and the V segment lost 4 bases, leaving 9 bases of the junction unmatched. The CDR3 DNA reads as TGTGCCAGCAGCTCAAGCGGGACTTGGGTAGAGACCCAGTACTTC. Translated, it gives CASSSSGTWVETQYF.

This chain connects TRBV5-1 to TRBJ1-2, with 11 bases that match TRBD1. The V segment lost 5 bases and the J segment 4 bases; nucleotides outside the gene matches: 7. The CDR3 is made up of 15 amino acids. CDR1 is SGHRS and CDR2 is YFSETQ in the germline V gene. The CDR3 nucleotides are TGCGCCAGCAGACCACCCGGGACAGGGGGCTATGGCTACACCTTC. It yields the protein CASRPPGTGGYGYTF.

The V and J genes are TRBV6-5 and TRBJ2-2, with D tentatively TRBD1 (7 bases). This CDR3 has 14 amino acids. The V and J ends lost 5 bases and 5 bases respectively, with 12 bases between them. Germline-derived CDR1 and CDR2 are MNHEY and SVGAGI. The CDR3 DNA sequence: TGTGCCAGCAGTCAGGGGGGATTAACCGGGGAGCTGTTTTTT. It translates to CASSQGGLTGELFF.

The chain has TRBV20-1 and TRBJ2-1; D might be TRBD1 (6 bases). CDR1 and CDR2 (germline): DFQATT, SNEGSKA (reference sequence). Deletions cut 3 bases from V and 2 bases from J, with 14 bases between. The CDR3 has 15 residues. CDR3 bases: TGCAGTGCTAGTCCCATGGCAGGGGCCTACAATGAGCAGTTCTTC. Residues: CSASPMAGAYNEQFF.

This clone was seen many times. The J gene is TRBJ1-2, the V gene TRBV7-3; tentative D call: TRBD1 (6 bases). CDR1 SGHTA and CDR2 FQGTGA come from the germline V gene. V lost 5 bases and J 9 bases, leaving 19 bases between the germline ends. The CDR3 loop spans 14 amino acids. DNA of the CDR3: TGTGCCAGCAGCCCAGGGGCCCGAGCAGGGAGCTACACCTTC. Protein product: CASSPGARAGSYTF. Based on the CDR3 plus reference TRBV7-3 and TRBJ1-2, the full variable domain is GAGVSQTPSNKVTEKGKYVELRCDPISGHTALYWYRQSLGQGPEFLIYFQGTGAADDSGLPNDRFFAVRPEGSVSTLKIQRTERGDSAVYLCASSPGARAGSYTFGSGTRLTVV.

This clone is a singleton in its sample. The chain links TRBV2 to TRBJ2-7; D ambiguous. The CDR3 sequence is 11 residues long. The V and J ends lost 4 bases and 5 bases respectively, with 6 bases between them. Germline-derived CDR1 and CDR2 are SNHLY and FYNNEI. The CDR3 reads CASSAADEQYF. The CDR3 nucleotides read TGTGCCAGCAGTGCGGCGGACGAGCAGTACTTC.

The V and J genes are TRBV5-4 and TRBJ2-7; TRBD1 agrees at 11 bases. The CDR3 spans 15 residues. V lost 4 bases to trimming and J lost 2 bases; unmatched junction nucleotides: 5. Per the germline V gene, CDR1 is SGHNT and CDR2 is YYREEE (reference sequence). The CDR3 loop is CASSPGQGGAYEQYF. CDR3 in DNA: TGTGCCAGCAGCCCGGGACAGGGGGGAGCCTACGAGCAGTACTTC.

The chain recombines TRBV28 with TRBJ1-4, with a weak D call TRBD1 (5 bases). Germline CDR1 MDHEN, CDR2 SYDVKM. The CDR3 totals 13 residues. Trimming left V 6 bases short and J 10 bases short, with 15 bases between. As DNA, the CDR3 is TGTGCCAGCAGCCGAAACGAAAGGGGAAAACTGTTTTTT. It translates to CASSRNERGKLFF. Full variable domain (remainder filled in from reference TRBV28 and TRBJ1-4): DVKVTQSSRYLVKRTGEKVFLECVQDMDHENMFWYRQDPGLGLRLIYFSYDVKMKEKGDIPEGYSVSREKKERFSLILESASTNQTSMYLCASSRNERGKLFFGSGTQLSVL.

This chain uses TRBV4-1 with TRBJ2-1; TRBD2 is a possible D gene (5 bases). Per germline, CDR1 MGHRA and CDR2 YSYEKL. Trimming removed 1 base at V and 9 bases at J, with 13 bases between. The CDR3 has 14 residues. The CDR3 bases are TGCGCCAGCAGCCAAGGGGGAGTAGACCTTGAGCAGTTCTTC. It encodes CASSQGGVDLEQFF.

The V call is TRBV28, the J call TRBJ1-4; no clear D. The CDR3 is 13 amino acids. V gave up 4 bases and J gave up 8 bases, with 11 bases separating them. Germline V gene lookup returns CDR1 MDHEN and CDR2 SYDVKM. CDR3 sequence: CASSYLGSEKLFF. CDR3 in DNA: TGTGCCAGCAGTTACCTGGGGAGCGAAAAACTGTTTTTT.

The chain combines TRBV27 with TRBJ2-5; 8 bases fit TRBD2. This CDR3 contains 16 residues. Per germline, CDR1 MNHEY and CDR2 SMNVEV (reference sequence). J was trimmed by 1 base and V by 4 bases; bases with no gene match: 8. CDR3 DNA sequence: TGTGCCAGCAGTTGGGGTAGCGGGGCCTCCCAAGAGACCCAGTACTTC. Translated: CASSWGSGASQETQYF.

The chain employs TRBV5-5 and TRBJ2-3, with a weak D call TRBD2 (6 bases). V was pared by 1 base and J by 5 bases, with 17 bases between. Germline-derived CDR1 and CDR2 are SGHKS and YYEKEE (reference sequence). This CDR3 spans 16 amino acids. DNA for the CDR3: TGTGCCAGCAGCTTGTGGGCTGGAGGGACTGGAGATACGCAGTATTTT. It codes for CASSLWAGGTGDTQYF. Together with reference TRBV5-5 and TRBJ2-3, the CDR3 gives the full variable domain: DAGVTQSPTHLIKTRGQQVTLRCSPISGHKSVSWYQQVLGQGPQFIFQYYEKEERGRGNFPDRFSARQFPNYSSELNVNALLLGDSALYLCASSLWAGGTGDTQYFGPGTRLTVL.

The chain combines TRBV19 with TRBJ1-2, with D tentatively TRBD1 (5 bases). CDR1 LNHDA and CDR2 SQIVND come from the germline V gene (reference sequence). The CDR3 covers 14 residues. The V gene lost 9 bases and the J gene lost 4 bases, with 18 bases spanning the gap. DNA for the CDR3: TGTGCCAGCCAAGGGGCGGGGGGGTTCTATGGCTACACCTTC. This codes for CASQGAGGFYGYTF.

J is TRBJ2-3 and V is TRBV12-3 or TRBV12-4; no clear D. CDR3 size: 12 residues. V was pared by 2 bases and J by 6 bases, with 6 bases between. CDR3 sequence reads: CASSLFGDTQYF. The CDR3 region has the DNA TGTGCCAGCAGTTTATTCGGGGATACGCAGTATTTT.

This chain uses TRBV7-3 with TRBJ1-1; unclear D gene. Looked up from germline, CDR1 is SGHTA and CDR2 is FQGTGA. V dropped 5 bases and J dropped 7 bases, with 17 bases sitting between them. The CDR3 spans 14 residues. DNA of the CDR3: TGTGCCAGCAGCCCCGTAGGGAAGCGGAGTGAAGCTTTCTTT. As protein: CASSPVGKRSEAFF.

The chain has TRBV4-1 and TRBJ1-4; D possibly corresponds to TRBD1 (5 bases). Trimming shortened V by 5 bases and J by 0 bases, and 13 bases separated the two germline ends. The CDR3 has 16 amino acids. Germline V gene data show CDR1 as MGHRA and CDR2 as YSYEKL. The CDR3 DNA follows: TGCGCCAGCAGCGGCTCGGGGGGGTCAACTAATGAAAAACTGTTTTTT. This translates into CASSGSGGSTNEKLFF.

The rearrangement uses TRBV19 and TRBJ1-4; D perhaps matches TRBD1 (5 bases). V gave up 7 bases and J gave up 3 bases, with 18 bases separating them. The V gene's germline CDR1 is LNHDA and CDR2 SQIVND (reference sequence). The CDR3 covers 16 residues. CDR3 nucleotide sequence: TGTGCCAGTATGCCCAGTCAAACAGGCCCTAATGAAAAACTGTTTTTT. It translates to CASMPSQTGPNEKLFF.

This clone was counted a few times. The V call is TRBV6-4, the J call TRBJ2-1, with a possible D match to TRBD1 (6 bases). V was pared by 8 bases and J by 3 bases, with 23 bases between. Germline CDR1 is MRHNA and CDR2 is SNTAGT. The CDR3 is 17 residues long. The chain's CDR3 is CASLLQIGQTYYNEQFF. The CDR3 DNA reads as TGTGCCAGCCTTTTGCAAATCGGACAGACCTACTACAATGAGCAGTTCTTC.

The rearrangement joins TRBV27 to TRBJ2-1; TRBD2 matches 7 bases. V trimming: 1 base; J trimming: 2 bases; junction bases outside the gene matches: 2. This CDR3 contains 15 residues. In germline, CDR1 is MNHEY, CDR2 SMNVEV (reference sequence). CDR3 in amino acids: CASSLLAGTYNEQFF. In DNA, the CDR3 is TGTGCCAGCAGTTTATTAGCGGGTACCTACAATGAGCAGTTCTTC.

The chain recombines TRBV19 with TRBJ1-6, with a weak D call TRBD1 (6 bases). Deletions cut 4 bases from V and 4 bases from J, with 14 bases between. The CDR3 totals 16 residues. Germline lookup yields CDR1 LNHDA and CDR2 SQIVND (reference sequence). The CDR3 is CASSKTGTRYNSPLHF. The CDR3, as DNA: TGTGCCAGTAGTAAGACCGGGACACGGTATAATTCACCCCTCCACTTT. The variable domain in full, completed from reference TRBV19 and TRBJ1-6, reads DGGITQSPKYLFRKEGQNVTLSCEQNLNHDAMYWYRQDPGQGLRLIYYSQIVNDFQKGDIAEGYSVSREKKESFPLTVTSAQKNPTAFYLCASSKTGTRYNSPLHFGNGTRLTVT.